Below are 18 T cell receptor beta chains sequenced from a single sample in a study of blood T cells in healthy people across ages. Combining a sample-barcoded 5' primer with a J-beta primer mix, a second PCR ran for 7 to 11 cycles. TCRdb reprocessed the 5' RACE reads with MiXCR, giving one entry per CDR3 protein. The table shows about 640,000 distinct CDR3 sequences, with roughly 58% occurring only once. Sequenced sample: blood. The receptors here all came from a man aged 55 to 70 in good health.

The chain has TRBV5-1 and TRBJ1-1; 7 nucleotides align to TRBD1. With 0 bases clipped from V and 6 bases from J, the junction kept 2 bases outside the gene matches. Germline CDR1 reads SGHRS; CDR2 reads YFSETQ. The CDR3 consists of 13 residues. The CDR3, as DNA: TGCGCCAGCAGCTTGGGGGACAGACCTGAAGCTTTCTTT. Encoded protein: CASSLGDRPEAFF.

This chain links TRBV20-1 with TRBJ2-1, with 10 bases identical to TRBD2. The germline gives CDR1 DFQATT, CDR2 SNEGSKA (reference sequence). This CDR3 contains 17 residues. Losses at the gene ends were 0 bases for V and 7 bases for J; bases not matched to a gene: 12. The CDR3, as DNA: TGCAGTGCTAGAGATTGGAATCTAGCGGGGGCCGGGAATGAGCAGTTCTTC. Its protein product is CSARDWNLAGAGNEQFF.

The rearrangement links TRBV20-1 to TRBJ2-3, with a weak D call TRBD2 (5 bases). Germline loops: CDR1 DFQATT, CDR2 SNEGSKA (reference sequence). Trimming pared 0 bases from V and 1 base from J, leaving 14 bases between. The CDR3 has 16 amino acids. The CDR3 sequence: CSARDLMLRGTDTQYF. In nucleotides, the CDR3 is TGCAGTGCTAGAGATCTTATGTTGCGGGGCACAGATACGCAGTATTTT.

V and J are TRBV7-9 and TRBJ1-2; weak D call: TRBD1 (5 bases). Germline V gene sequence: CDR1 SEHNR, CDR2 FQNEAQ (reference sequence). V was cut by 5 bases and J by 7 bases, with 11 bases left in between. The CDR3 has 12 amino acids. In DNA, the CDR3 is TGTGCCAGCAGCCCCTTAAGGGGTGGCTACACCTTC. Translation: CASSPLRGGYTF.

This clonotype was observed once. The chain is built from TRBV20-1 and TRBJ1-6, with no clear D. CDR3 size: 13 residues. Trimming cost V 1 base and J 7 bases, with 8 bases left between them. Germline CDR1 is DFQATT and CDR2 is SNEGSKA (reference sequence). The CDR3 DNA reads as TGCAGTGCTAGAGGCCCTGGGAATTCACCCCTCCACTTT. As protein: CSARGPGNSPLHF.

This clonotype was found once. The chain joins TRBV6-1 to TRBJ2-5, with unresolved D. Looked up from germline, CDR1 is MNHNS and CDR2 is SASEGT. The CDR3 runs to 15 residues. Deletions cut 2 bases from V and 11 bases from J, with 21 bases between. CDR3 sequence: CASSESMGRANEQYF. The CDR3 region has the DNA TGTGCCAGCAGTGAATCTATGGGTAGGGCCAATGAGCAGTACTTC.

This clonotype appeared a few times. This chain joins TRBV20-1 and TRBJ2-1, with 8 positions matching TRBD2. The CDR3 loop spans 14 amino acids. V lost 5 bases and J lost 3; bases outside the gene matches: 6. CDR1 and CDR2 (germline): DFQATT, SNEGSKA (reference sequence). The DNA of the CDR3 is TGCAGTGCTGAACTAGCGGACCTCTACAATGAGCAGTTCTTC. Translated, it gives CSAELADLYNEQFF.

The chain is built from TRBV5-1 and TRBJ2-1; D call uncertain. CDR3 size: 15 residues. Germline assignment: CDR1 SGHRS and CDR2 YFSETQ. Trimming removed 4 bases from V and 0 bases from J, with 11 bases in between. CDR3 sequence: CASSPNIGSYNEQFF. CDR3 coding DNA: TGCGCCAGCAGCCCGAACATTGGCTCCTACAATGAGCAGTTCTTC. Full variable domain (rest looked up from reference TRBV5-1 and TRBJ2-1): KAGVTQTPRYLIKTRGQQVTLSCSPISGHRSVSWYQQTPGQGLQFLFEYFSETQRNKGNFPGRFSGRQFSNSRSEMNVSTLELGDSALYLCASSPNIGSYNEQFFGPGTRLTVL.

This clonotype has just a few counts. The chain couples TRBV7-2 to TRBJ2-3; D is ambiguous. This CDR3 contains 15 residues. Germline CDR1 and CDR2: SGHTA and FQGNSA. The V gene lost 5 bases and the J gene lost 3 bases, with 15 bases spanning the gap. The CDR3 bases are TGTGCCAGCAGCATCTCGGGCAAGGATACAGATACGCAGTATTTT. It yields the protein CASSISGKDTDTQYF.

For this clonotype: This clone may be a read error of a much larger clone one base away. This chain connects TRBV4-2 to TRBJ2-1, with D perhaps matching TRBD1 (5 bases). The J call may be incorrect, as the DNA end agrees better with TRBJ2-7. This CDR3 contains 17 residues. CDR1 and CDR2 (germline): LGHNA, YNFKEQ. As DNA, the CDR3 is TGTGCCAGCAGCCAAGACCAAAACAGGCGCTCCTACAATGAGCAGTACTTC. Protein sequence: CASSQDQNRRSYNEQYF.

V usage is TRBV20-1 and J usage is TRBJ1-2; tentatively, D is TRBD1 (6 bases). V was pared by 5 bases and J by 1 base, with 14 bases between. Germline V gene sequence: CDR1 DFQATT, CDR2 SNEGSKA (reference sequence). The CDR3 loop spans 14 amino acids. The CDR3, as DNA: TGCAGTGCTTCAGGGGACCGAGGTAACTATGGCTACACCTTC. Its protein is CSASGDRGNYGYTF.

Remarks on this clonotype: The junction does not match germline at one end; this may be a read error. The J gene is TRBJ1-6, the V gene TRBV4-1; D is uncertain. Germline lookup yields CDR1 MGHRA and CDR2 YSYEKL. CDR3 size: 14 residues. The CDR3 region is CAGSQESEFSPLHF. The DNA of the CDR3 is TGCGCCGGCAGCCAAGAATCTGAGTTTTCACCCCTCCACTTT.

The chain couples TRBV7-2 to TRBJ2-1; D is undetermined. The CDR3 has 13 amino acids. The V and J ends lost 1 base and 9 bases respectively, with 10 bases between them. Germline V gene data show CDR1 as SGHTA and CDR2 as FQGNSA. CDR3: CASSLDSSSEQFF. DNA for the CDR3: TGTGCCAGCAGCTTAGACAGTTCCAGTGAGCAGTTCTTC.

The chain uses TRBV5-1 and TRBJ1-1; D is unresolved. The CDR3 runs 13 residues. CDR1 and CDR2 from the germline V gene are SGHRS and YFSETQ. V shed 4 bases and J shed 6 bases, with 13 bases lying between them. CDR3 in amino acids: CASSRLGPPEAFF. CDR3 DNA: TGCGCCAGCAGCCGCTTGGGCCCCCCTGAAGCTTTCTTT.

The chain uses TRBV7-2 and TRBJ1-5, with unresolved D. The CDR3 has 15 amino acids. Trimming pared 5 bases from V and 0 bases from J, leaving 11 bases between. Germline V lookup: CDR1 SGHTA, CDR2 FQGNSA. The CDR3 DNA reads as TGTGCCAGCAGCCCCAGGTTCCATAGCAATCAGCCCCAGCATTTT. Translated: CASSPRFHSNQPQHF.

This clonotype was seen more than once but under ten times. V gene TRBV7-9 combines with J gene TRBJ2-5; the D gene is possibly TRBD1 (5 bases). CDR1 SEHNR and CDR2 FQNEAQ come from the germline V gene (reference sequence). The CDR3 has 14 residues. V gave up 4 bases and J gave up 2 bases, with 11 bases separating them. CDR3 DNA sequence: TGTGCCAGCAGCTCCGACAGAACACAAGAGACCCAGTACTTC. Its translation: CASSSDRTQETQYF.

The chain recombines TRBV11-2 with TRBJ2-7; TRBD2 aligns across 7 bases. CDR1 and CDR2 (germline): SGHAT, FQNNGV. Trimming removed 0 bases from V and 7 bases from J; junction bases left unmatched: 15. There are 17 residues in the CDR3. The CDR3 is CASSLDLGAGVTGEQYF. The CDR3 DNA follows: TGTGCCAGCAGCTTAGACCTCGGGGCGGGAGTTACGGGAGAGCAGTACTTC.

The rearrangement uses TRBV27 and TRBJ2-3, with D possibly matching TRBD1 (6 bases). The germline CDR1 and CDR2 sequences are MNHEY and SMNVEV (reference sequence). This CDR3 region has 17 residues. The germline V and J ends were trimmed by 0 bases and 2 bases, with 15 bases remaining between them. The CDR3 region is CASSLSVQGPVTDTQYF. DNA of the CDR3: TGTGCCAGCAGTTTATCCGTACAGGGTCCCGTCACAGATACGCAGTATTTT.